This TCR beta chain was captured in a study of cytomegalovirus exposure and HLA in healthy donors. Overall study findings and caveats: Later findings reportedly placed an Asian-associated ancestry cluster below the roughly 660-donor mean for N-insertions.

As for this clone: What it recognizes is unknown.

The germline CDR1 and CDR2 sequences are SGHRS and YFSETQ. This CDR3 has 12 residues. Trimming took 4 bases from V and 7 from J, leaving 12 bases between them. Amplification used 60 Vbeta primers and 13 Jbeta primers. Clones were sequenced by immunoSEQ multiplex PCR, and TCRdb holds only the in-frame ones, with some missing. The table records just over 150,000 clones, approximately 76% of them present only once. The specimen was PBMCs. The sequence derives from a female donor in good health and CMV-seronegative. The chain recombines TRBV5-1 with TRBJ2-7, with D unresolved. The CDR3 protein is CASSQPREEQYF. CDR3 DNA sequence: TGCGCCAGCAGCCAACCAAGAGAAGAGCAGTACTTC.